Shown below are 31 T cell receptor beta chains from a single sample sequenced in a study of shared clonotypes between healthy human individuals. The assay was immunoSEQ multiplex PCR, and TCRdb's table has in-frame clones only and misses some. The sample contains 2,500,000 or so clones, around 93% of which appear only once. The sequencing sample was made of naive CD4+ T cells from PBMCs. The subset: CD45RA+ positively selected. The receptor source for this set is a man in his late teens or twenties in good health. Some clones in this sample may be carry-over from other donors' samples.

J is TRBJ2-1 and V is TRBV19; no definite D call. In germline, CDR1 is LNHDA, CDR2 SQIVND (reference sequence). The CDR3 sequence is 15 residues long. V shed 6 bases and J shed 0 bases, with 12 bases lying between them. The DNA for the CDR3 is TGTGCCAGTAGGCCAGCGTTAAGCTCCTACAATGAGCAGTTCTTC. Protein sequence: CASRPALSSYNEQFF.

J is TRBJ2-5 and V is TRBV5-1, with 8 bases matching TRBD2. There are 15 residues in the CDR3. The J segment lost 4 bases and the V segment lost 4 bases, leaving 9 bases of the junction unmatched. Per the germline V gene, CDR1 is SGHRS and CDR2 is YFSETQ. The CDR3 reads CASSTGTGGAETQYF. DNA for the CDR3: TGCGCCAGCAGCACCGGGACGGGGGGGGCAGAGACCCAGTACTTC.

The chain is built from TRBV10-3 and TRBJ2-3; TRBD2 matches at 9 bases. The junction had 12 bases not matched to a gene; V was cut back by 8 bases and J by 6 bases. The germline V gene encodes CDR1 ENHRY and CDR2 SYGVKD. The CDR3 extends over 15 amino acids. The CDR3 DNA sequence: TGTGCCATCGCTTGGAAGCGGGAGGATAAGGATACGCAGTATTTT. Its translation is CAIAWKREDKDTQYF.

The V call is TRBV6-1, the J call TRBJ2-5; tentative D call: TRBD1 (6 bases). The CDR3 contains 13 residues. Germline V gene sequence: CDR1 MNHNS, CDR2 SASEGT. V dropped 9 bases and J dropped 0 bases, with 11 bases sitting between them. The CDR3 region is CASPGHNQETQYF. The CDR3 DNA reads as TGTGCCAGTCCGGGACATAACCAAGAGACCCAGTACTTC.

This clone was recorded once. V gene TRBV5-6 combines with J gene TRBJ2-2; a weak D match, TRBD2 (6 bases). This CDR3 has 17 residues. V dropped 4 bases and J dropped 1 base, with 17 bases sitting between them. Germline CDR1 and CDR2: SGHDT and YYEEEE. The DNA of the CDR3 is TGTGCCAGCAGCCGGCGGGGTTCGCGGGTGAACACCGGGGAGCTGTTTTTT. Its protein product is CASSRRGSRVNTGELFF.

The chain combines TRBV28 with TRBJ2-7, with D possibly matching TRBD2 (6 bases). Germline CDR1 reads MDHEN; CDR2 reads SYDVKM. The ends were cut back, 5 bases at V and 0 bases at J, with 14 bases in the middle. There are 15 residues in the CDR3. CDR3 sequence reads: CASSPPGLPSYEQYF. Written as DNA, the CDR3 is TGTGCCAGCAGTCCCCCGGGACTTCCCTCCTACGAGCAGTACTTC.

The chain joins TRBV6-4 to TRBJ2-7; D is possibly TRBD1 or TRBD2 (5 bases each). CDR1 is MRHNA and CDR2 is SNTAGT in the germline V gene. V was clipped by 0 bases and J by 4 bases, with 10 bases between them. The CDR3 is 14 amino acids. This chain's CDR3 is CASSDSAREYEQYF. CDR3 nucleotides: TGTGCCAGCAGTGACTCGGCCAGGGAGTACGAGCAGTACTTC.

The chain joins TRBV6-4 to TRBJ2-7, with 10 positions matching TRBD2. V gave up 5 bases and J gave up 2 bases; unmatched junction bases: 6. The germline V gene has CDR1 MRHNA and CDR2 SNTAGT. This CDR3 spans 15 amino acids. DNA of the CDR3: TGTGCCAGCAGTCTAACTAGCGGGACGACCTACGAGCAGTACTTC. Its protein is CASSLTSGTTYEQYF.

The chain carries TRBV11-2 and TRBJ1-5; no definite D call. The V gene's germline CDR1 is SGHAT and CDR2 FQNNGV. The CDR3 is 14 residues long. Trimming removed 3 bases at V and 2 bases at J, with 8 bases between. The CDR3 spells CASSFSGGNQPQHF. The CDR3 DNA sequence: TGTGCCAGCAGCTTTTCTGGGGGCAATCAGCCCCAGCATTTT.

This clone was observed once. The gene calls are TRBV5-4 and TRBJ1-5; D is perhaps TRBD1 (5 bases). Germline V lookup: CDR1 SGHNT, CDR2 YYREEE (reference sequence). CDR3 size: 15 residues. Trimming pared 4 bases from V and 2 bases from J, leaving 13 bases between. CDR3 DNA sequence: TGTGCCAGCAGCCCGGGGGGGGAGGGCAATCAGCCCCAGCATTTT. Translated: CASSPGGEGNQPQHF.

CDR3 amino acids: CASLTASSYEQYF. CDR3 DNA: TGTGCCAGCTTAACTGCCAGCTCCTACGAGCAGTACTTC. The chain couples TRBV28 to TRBJ2-7, with D unresolved. V lost 8 bases, J lost 0 bases, and 11 bases lay in between. CDR3 length: 13 amino acids. Germline V CDR1 and CDR2: MDHEN, SYDVKM.

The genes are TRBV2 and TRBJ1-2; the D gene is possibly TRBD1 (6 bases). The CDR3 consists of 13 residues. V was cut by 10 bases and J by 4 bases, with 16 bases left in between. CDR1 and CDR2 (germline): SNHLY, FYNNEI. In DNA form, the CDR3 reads TGTGCCAACGCACAGGGTCGTGGCTATGGCTACACCTTC. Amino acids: CANAQGRGYGYTF.

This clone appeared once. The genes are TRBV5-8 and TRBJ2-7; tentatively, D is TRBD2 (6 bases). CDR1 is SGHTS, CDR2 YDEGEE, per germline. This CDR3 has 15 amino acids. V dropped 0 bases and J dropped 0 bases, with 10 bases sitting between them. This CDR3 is CASSLVGLSSYEQYF. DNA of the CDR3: TGTGCCAGCAGCTTGGTAGGACTATCCTCCTACGAGCAGTACTTC.

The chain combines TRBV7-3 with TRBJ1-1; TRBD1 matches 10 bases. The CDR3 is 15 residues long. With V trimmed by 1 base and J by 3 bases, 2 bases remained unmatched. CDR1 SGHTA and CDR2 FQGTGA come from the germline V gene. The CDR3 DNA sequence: TGTGCCAGCAGCTTAATGGGACAGGGGCACACTGAAGCTTTCTTT. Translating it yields CASSLMGQGHTEAFF. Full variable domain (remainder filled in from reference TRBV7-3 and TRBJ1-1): GAGVSQTPSNKVTEKGKYVELRCDPISGHTALYWYRQSLGQGPEFLIYFQGTGAADDSGLPNDRFFAVRPEGSVSTLKIQRTERGDSAVYLCASSLMGQGHTEAFFGQGTRLTVV.

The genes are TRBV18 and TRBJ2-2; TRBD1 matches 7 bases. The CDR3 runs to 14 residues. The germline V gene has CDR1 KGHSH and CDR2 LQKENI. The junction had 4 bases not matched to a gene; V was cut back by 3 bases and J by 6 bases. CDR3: CASSPDRAAGELFF. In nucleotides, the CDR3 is TGTGCCAGCTCACCCGACAGGGCTGCCGGGGAGCTGTTTTTT.

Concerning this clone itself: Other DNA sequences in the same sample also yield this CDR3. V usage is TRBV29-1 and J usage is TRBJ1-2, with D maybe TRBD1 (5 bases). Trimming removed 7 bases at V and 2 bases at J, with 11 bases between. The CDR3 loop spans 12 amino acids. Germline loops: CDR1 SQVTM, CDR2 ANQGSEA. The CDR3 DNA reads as TGCAGCGCCCTCGGGGGGAACTATGGCTACACCTTC. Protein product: CSALGGNYGYTF.

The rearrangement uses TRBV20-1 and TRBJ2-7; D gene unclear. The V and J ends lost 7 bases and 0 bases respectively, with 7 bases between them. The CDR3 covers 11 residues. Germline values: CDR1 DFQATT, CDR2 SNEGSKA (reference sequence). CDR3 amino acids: CSVYTSYEQYF. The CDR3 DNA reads TGCAGTGTATACACCTCCTACGAGCAGTACTTC.

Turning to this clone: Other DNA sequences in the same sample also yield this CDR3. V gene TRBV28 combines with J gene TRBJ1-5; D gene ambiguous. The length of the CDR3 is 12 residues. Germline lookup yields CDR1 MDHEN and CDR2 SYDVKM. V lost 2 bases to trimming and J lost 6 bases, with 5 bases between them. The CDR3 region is CASSLPSQPQHF. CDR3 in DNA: TGTGCCAGCAGTTTACCCAGTCAGCCCCAGCATTTT.

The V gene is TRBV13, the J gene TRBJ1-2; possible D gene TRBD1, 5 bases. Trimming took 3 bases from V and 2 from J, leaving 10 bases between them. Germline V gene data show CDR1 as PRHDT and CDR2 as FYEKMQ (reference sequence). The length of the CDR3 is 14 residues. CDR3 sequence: CASSFRAENYGYTF. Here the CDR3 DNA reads TGTGCCAGCAGCTTCAGGGCGGAAAACTATGGCTACACCTTC.

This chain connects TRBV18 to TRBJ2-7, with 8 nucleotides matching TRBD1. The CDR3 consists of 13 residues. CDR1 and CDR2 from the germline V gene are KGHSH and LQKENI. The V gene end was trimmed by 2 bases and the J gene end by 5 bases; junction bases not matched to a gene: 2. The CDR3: CASSPSQGDEQYF. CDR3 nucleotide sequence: TGTGCCAGCTCACCATCACAGGGGGACGAGCAGTACTTC.

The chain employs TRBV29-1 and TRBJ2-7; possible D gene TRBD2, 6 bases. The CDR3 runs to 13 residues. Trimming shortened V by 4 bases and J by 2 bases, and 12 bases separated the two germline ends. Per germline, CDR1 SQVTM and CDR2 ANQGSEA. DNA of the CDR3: TGCAGCGTTGCGGGACTCCATACCTACGAGCAGTACTTC. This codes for CSVAGLHTYEQYF.

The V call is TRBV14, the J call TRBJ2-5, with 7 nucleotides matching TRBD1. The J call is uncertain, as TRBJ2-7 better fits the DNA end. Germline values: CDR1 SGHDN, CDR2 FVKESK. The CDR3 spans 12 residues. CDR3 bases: TGTGCCAGCAGCCCACAGGGGTACGAGCAGTACTTC. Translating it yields CASSPQGYEQYF.

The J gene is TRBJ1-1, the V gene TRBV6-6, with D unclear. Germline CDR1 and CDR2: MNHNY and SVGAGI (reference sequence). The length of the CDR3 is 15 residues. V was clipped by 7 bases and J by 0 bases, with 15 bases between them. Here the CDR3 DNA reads TGTGCCAGCACTTTCGGGAATTCCATGAACACTGAAGCTTTCTTT. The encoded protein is CASTFGNSMNTEAFF.

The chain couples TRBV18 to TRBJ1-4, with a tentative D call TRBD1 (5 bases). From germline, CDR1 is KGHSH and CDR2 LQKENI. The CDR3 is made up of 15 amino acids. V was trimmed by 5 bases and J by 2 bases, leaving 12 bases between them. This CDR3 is CASSIDSGTNEKLFF. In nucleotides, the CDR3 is TGTGCCAGCTCAATCGACAGTGGGACTAATGAAAAACTGTTTTTT.

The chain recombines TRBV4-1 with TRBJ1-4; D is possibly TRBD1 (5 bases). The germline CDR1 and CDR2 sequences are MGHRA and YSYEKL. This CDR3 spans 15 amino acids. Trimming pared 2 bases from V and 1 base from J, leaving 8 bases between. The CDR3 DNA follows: TGCGCCAGCAGCCAAACGAGGGGAACTAATGAAAAACTGTTTTTT. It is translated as CASSQTRGTNEKLFF.

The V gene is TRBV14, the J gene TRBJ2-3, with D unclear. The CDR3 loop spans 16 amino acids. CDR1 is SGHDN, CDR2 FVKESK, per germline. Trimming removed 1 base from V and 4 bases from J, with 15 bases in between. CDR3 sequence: CASSQGVQVLADTQYF. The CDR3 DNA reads TGTGCCAGCAGCCAAGGAGTCCAGGTTCTTGCAGATACGCAGTATTTT.

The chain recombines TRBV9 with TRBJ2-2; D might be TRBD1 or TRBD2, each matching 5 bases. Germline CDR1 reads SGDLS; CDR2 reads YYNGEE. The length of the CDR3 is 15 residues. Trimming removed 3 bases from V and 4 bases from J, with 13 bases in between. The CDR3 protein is CASSGSGGGTGELFF. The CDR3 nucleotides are TGTGCCAGCAGCGGCTCGGGTGGGGGCACCGGGGAGCTGTTTTTT.

The DNA of the CDR3 is TGCAGCGTTGAAGATTGGATTAATAGCTCCTACGAGCAGTACTTC. Amino acids: CSVEDWINSSYEQYF. This chain joins TRBV29-1 and TRBJ2-7; D remains ambiguous. This CDR3 has 15 amino acids. Trimming shortened V by 0 bases and J by 0 bases, and 12 bases separated the two germline ends. From germline, CDR1 is SQVTM and CDR2 ANQGSEA.

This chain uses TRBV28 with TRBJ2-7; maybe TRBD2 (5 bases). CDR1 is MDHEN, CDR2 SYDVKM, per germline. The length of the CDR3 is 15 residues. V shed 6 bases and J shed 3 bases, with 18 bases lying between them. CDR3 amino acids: CASSPGLSSHYEQYF. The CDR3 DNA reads TGTGCCAGCAGCCCTGGACTCTCTTCCCACTACGAGCAGTACTTC.

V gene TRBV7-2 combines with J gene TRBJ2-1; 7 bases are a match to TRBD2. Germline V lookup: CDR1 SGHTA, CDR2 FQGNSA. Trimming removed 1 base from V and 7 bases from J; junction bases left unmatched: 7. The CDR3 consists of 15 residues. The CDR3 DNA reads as TGTGCCAGCAGCTTAGAGGCGGGAGCGGGTAATGAGCAGTTCTTC. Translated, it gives CASSLEAGAGNEQFF.

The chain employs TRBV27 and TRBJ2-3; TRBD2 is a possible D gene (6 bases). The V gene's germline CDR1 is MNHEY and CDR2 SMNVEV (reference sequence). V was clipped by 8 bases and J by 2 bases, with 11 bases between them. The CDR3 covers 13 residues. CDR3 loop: CASHSGDTDTQYF. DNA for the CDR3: TGTGCCAGCCATAGCGGTGACACAGATACGCAGTATTTT.